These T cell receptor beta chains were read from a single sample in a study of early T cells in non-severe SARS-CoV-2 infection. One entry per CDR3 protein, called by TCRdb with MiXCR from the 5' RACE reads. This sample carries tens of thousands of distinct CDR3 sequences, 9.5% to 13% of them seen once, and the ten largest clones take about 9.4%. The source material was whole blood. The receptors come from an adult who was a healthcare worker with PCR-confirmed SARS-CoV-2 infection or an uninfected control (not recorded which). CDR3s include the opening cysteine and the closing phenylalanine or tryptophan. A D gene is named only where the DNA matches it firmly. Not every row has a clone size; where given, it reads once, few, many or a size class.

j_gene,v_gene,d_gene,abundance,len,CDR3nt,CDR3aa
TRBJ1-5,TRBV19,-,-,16,TGTGCCAGTAGTACCAGGGGACGGGGGCCGAATCAGCCCCAGCATTTT,CASSTRGRGPNQPQHF
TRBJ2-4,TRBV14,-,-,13,TGTGCCAGCAGCCAGTCCGGACTCGGCATTCAGTACTTC,CASSQSGLGIQYF
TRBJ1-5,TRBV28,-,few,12,TGTGCCAGCAGTTTGCCCCAGACGCCCCAGCATTTT,CASSLPQTPQHF
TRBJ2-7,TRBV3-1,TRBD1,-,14,TGTGCCAGCAGCCATCATGACAGGGTGTACGAGCAGTACTTC,CASSHHDRVYEQYF
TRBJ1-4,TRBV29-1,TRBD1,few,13,TGCAGCGTTGGTTCCGGGATGACAGGGCTGTTGTTTTTT,CSVGSGMTGLLFF
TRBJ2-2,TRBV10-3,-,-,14,TGTGCCATCAGGCCGGACCCGAACACCGGGGAGCTGTTTTTT,CAIRPDPNTGELFF
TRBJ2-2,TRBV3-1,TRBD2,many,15,TGTGCCAGCAGCCGGGGAGGGAGCAGGACCGGGGAGCTGTTTTTT,CASSRGGSRTGELFF
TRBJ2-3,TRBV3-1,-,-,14,TGTGCCAGCAGCCAAAGCCCCCTCACAGATACGCAGTATTTT,CASSQSPLTDTQYF
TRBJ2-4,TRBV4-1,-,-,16,TGCGCCAGCAGCCAAGATGACACAGGGACCAAAAACATTCAGTACTTC,CASSQDDTGTKNIQYF
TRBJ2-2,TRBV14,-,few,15,TGTGCCAGCAGCCAAGTAACGGGACCCACCGGGGAGCTGTTTTTT,CASSQVTGPTGELFF
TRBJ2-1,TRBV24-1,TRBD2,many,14,TGTGCCACCAGTGACCTCTCGCGGGGGAATGAGCAGTTCTTC,CATSDLSRGNEQFF
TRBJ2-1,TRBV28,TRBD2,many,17,TGTGCCACACTCCCCCGGGGGGGCGCGGCGTCCTACAATGAGCAGTTCTTC,CATLPRGGAASYNEQFF
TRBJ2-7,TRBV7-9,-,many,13,TGTGCCAGCAGCTACCCGCGCGAAGTGGAGCAGTACTTC,CASSYPREVEQYF
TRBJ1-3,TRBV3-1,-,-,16,TGTGCCAGCAGCCAAGAAGAGGGGATCTCTGGAAACACCATATATTTT,CASSQEEGISGNTIYF
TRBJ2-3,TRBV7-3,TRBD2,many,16,TGTGCCAGCAGCCGGACTAGCGGGAGGGGGGCAGATACGCAGTATTTT,CASSRTSGRGADTQYF
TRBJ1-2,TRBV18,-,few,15,TGTGCCAGCTCACCCCTGGACACATCTAACTATGGCTACACCTTC,CASSPLDTSNYGYTF
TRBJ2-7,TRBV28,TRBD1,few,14,TGTGCCAGCAGTTTTCCCGACAGGGGGAAAGAGCAGTACTTC,CASSFPDRGKEQYF
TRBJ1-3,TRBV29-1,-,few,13,TGCAGCGTTGGTAAGGGCTCTGGAAACACCATATATTTT,CSVGKGSGNTIYF
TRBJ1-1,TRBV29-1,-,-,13,TGCAGCGTTGAAGGGGAAGGGGGGGCTGAAGCTTTCTTT,CSVEGEGGAEAFF
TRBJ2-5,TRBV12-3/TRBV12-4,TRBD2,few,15,TGTGCCAGCAGTTTTTCGGGGGGGCCGGAGGAGACCCAGTACTTC,CASSFSGGPEETQYF
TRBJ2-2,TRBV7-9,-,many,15,TGTGCCAGCAGCTTAGGAACATTGAACACCGGGGAGCTGTTTTTT,CASSLGTLNTGELFF
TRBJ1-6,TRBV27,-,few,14,TGTGCCAGCAGTTTGAGCTCCTATAATTCACCCCTCCACTTT,CASSLSSYNSPLHF
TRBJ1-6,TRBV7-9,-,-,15,TGTGCCAGCAGCTCTGGAGCAGGAGGGACTTCACCCCTCCACTTT,CASSSGAGGTSPLHF
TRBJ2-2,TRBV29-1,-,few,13,TGCAGCGTTGATGGGGTCCCTGGCGGGGAGCTGTTTTTT,CSVDGVPGGELFF
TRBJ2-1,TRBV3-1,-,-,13,TGTGCCAGCAGCCAGGGTAGGGCCGGTGAGCAGTTCTTC,CASSQGRAGEQFF
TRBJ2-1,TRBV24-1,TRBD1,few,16,TGTGCCACCAGCGAACCGGGACAGGGGGCGTGGAATGAGCAGTTCTTC,CATSEPGQGAWNEQFF
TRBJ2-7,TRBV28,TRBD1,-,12,TGTGCCAGCCATGGGACAGTCTACGAGCAGTACTTC,CASHGTVYEQYF
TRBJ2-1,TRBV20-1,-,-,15,TGCAGTGCTCCCCCCGATGGGGCATACTACAATGAGCAGTTCTTC,CSAPPDGAYYNEQFF
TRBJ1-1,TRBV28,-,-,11,TGTGCCAGCAAAGGAGACACTGAAGCTTTCTTT,CASKGDTEAFF
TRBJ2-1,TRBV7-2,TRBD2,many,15,TGTGCCAGCAGCGTTAGCGGGAGGATATACAATGAGCAGTTCTTC,CASSVSGRIYNEQFF
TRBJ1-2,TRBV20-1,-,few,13,TGCAGTGCTAGTCCATACCTAAACTATGGCTACACCTTC,CSASPYLNYGYTF
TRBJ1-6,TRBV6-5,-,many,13,TGTGCCAGCAGTATGGGAGGGAATTCACCCCTCCACTTT,CASSMGGNSPLHF
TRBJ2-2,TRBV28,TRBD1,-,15,TGTGCCAGCAGAACAGGGGGCGCCGAAACCGGGGAGCTGTTTTTT,CASRTGGAETGELFF
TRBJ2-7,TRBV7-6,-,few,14,TGTGCCAGCAGCCCCGGGGCGCAGCCGGGGGAGCAGTACTTC,CASSPGAQPGEQYF
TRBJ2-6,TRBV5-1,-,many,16,TGCGCCAGCAGCTTGGTCAGGCCCACCGGGGCCAACGTCCTGACTTTC,CASSLVRPTGANVLTF
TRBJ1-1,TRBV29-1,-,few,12,TGCAGCGTATCCGACACGAACACTGAAGCTTTCTTT,CSVSDTNTEAFF
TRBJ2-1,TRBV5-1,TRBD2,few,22,TGCGCCAGCAGCTTGCCCACAATAAGGACTAGCGGGGCCACCGAGGGCTACAATGAGCAGTTCTTC,CASSLPTIRTSGATEGYNEQFF
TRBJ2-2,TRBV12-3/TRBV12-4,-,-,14,TGTGCCAGCAGTCGAACAGTTACTAGCGGGGAGCTGTTTTTT,CASSRTVTSGELFF
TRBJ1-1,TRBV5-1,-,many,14,TGCGCCAGCAGCTTTTCCAGGGAAGACACTGAAGCTTTCTTT,CASSFSREDTEAFF
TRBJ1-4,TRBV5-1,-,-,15,TGCGCCAGCAGCTCGGATAACCCCCGAAGTGAAAAACTGTTTTTT,CASSSDNPRSEKLFF
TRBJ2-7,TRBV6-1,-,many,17,TGTGCCAGCAGTGAAGTTCCCACCGGCAGGGCGGCCTACGAGCAGTACTTC,CASSEVPTGRAAYEQYF
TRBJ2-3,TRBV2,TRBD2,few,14,TGTGCCACGAGACTAGCGGAGAGCACAGATACGCAGTATTTT,CATRLAESTDTQYF
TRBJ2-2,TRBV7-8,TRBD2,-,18,TGTGCCAGCAGCCCAGGACTAGCGGGAGCCCCGGGCACCGGGGAGCTGTTTTTT,CASSPGLAGAPGTGELFF
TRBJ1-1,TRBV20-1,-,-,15,TGCAGTGCTAGAATCAACCCAGCTATGAACACTGAAGCTTTCTTT,CSARINPAMNTEAFF
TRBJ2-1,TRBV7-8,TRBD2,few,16,TGTGCCAGCAGGACCGAAAGCGGGAGCGCCGGGGGTGAGCAGTTCTTC,CASRTESGSAGGEQFF
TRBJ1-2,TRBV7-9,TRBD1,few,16,TGTGCCAGCAGCCTCTCCGACAGGGACGGGCTGGATGGCTACACCTTC,CASSLSDRDGLDGYTF